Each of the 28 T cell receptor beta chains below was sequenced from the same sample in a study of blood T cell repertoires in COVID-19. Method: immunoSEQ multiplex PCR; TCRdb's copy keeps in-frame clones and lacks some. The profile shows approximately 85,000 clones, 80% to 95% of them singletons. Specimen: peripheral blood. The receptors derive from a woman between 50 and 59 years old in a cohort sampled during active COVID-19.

The CDR3 here is CASSSQGDGKLFF. The CDR3 bases are TGTGCCAGCAGCTCCCAGGGGGACGGAAAACTGTTTTTT. V is TRBV7-8 and J is TRBJ1-4; 7 nucleotides align to TRBD1. V lost 4 bases to trimming and J lost 10 bases; unmatched junction nucleotides: 6. The germline gives CDR1 SGHVS, CDR2 FQNEAQ. The CDR3 is 13 residues long. The full variable domain, rest sourced from reference TRBV7-8 and TRBJ1-4, is GAGVSQSPRYKVAKRGQDVALRCDPISGHVSLFWYQQALGQGPEFLTYFQNEAQLDKSGLPSDRFFAERPEGSVSTLKIQRTQQEDSAVYLCASSSQGDGKLFFGSGTQLSVL.

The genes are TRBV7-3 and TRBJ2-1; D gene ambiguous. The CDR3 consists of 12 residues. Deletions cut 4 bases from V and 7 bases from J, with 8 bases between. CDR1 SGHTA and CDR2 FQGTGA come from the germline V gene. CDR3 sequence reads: CASSSNGNEQFF. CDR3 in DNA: TGTGCCAGCAGCTCCAACGGTAATGAGCAGTTCTTC.

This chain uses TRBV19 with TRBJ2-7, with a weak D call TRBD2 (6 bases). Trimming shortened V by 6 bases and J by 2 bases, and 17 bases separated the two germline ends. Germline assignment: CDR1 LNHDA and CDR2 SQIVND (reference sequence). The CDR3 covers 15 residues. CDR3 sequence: CASSQLGGATYEQYF. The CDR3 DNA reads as TGTGCCAGTAGCCAGTTGGGCGGGGCTACCTACGAGCAGTACTTC.

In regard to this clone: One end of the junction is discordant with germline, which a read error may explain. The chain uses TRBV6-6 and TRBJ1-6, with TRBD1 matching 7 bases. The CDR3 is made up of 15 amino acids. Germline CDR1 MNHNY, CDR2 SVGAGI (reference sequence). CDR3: CASSPWDSNKSPLHF. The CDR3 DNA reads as TGTGCCAGCAGTCCCTGGGACAGCAATAAGTCACCCCTCCACTTT.

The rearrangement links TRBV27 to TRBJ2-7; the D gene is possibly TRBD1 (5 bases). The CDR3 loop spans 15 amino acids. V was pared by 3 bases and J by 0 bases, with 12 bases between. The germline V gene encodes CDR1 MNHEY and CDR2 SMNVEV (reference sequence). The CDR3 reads CASSFRQLSSYEQYF. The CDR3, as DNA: TGTGCCAGCAGTTTTCGACAGTTGAGCTCCTACGAGCAGTACTTC.

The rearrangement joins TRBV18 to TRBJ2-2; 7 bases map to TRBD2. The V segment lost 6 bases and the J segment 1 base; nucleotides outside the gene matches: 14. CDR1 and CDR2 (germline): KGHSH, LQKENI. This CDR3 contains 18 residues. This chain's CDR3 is CASSHSEGLAENTGELFF. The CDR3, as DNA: TGTGCCAGCTCTCACTCCGAGGGGCTAGCGGAGAACACCGGGGAGCTGTTTTTT. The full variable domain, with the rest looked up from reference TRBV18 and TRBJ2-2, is NAGVMQNPRHLVRRRGQEARLRCSPMKGHSHVYWYRQLPEEGLKFMVYLQKENIIDESGMPKERFSAEFPKEGPSILRIQQVVRGDSAAYFCASSHSEGLAENTGELFFGEGSRLTVL.

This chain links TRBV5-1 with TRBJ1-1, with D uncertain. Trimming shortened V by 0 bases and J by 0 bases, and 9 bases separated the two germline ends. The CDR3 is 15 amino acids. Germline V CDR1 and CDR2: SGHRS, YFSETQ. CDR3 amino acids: CASSLEPTMNTEAFF. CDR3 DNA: TGCGCCAGCAGCTTGGAGCCCACTATGAACACTGAAGCTTTCTTT.

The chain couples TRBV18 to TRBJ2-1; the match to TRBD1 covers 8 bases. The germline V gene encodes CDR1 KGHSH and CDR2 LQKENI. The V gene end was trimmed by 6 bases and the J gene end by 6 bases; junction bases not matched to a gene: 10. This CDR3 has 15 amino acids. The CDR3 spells CASSSPGQVGNEQFF. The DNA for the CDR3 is TGTGCCAGCTCGTCTCCGGGACAGGTAGGCAATGAGCAGTTCTTC. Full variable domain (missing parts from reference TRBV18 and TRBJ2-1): NAGVMQNPRHLVRRRGQEARLRCSPMKGHSHVYWYRQLPEEGLKFMVYLQKENIIDESGMPKERFSAEFPKEGPSILRIQQVVRGDSAAYFCASSSPGQVGNEQFFGPGTRLTVL.

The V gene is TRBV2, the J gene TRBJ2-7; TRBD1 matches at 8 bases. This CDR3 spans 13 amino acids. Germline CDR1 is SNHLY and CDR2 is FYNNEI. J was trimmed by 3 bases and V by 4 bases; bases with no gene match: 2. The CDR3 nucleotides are TGTGCCAGCAGTGGGGACAGGTTCTACGAGCAGTACTTC. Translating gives CASSGDRFYEQYF.

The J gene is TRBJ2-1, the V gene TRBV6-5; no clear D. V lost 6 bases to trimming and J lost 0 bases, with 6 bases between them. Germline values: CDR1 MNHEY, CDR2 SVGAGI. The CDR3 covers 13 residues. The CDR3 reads CASRSRSYNEQFF. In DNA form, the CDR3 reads TGTGCCAGCAGGAGCCGCTCCTACAATGAGCAGTTCTTC.

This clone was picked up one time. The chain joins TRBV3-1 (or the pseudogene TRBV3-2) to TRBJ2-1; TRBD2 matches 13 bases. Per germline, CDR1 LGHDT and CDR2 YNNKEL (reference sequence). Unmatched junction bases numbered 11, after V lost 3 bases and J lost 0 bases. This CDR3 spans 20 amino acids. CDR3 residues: CASSHAGTSGNPYSYNEQFF. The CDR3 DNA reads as TGTGCCAGCAGCCACGCCGGGACTAGCGGGAACCCTTACTCCTACAATGAGCAGTTCTTC.

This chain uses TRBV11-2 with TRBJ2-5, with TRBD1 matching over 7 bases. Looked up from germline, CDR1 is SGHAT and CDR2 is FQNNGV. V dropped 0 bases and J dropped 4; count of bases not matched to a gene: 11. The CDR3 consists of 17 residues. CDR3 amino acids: CASSLEGVGRGSETQYF. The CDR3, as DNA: TGTGCCAGCAGCTTAGAAGGGGTCGGCAGGGGGTCAGAGACCCAGTACTTC.

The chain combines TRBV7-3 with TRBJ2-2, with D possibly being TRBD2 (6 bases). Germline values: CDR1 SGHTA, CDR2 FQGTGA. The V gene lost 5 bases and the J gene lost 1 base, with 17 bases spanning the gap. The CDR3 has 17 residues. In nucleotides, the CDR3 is TGTGCCAGCAGCCCCCCCCGGGGGACGCGGAACACCGGGGAGCTGTTTTTT. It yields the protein CASSPPRGTRNTGELFF.

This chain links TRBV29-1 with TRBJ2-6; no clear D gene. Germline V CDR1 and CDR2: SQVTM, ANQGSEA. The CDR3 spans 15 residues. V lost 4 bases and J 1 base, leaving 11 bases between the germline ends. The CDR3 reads CSVGGRRSGANVLTF. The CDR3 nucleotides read TGCAGCGTTGGAGGTCGGAGATCTGGGGCCAACGTCCTGACTTTC.

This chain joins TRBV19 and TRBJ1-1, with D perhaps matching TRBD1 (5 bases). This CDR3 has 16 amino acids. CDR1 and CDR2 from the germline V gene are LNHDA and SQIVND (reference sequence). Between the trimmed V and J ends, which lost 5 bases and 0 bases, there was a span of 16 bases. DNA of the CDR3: TGTGCCAGTAGTTCTTCTTCGGGACTCCTGAACACTGAAGCTTTCTTT. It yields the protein CASSSSSGLLNTEAFF.

This CDR3 reads CASSLGTVGAVYEQYF. In DNA, the CDR3 is TGTGCCAGCAGCTTAGGGACAGTCGGTGCGGTCTACGAGCAGTACTTC. V usage is TRBV7-8 and J usage is TRBJ2-7; TRBD1 might be the D (6 bases). There are 16 residues in the CDR3. Trimming shortened V by 1 base and J by 3 bases, and 16 bases separated the two germline ends. From germline, CDR1 is SGHVS and CDR2 FQNEAQ.

CDR3 DNA sequence: TGTGCCAGCAGTTTAGCGGGTATCCCCAATGAGCAGTTCTTC. This gives the protein CASSLAGIPNEQFF. This chain uses TRBV27 with TRBJ2-1; D is possibly TRBD2 (5 bases). Trimming took off 2 bases at V and 6 bases at J, with 11 bases between the two ends. CDR1 and CDR2 from the germline V gene are MNHEY and SMNVEV (reference sequence). The CDR3 is 14 residues long.

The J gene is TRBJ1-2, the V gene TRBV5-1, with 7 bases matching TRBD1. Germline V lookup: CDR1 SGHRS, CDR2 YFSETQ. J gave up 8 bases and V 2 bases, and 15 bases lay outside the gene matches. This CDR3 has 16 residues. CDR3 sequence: CASSLPPTGLSGGYTF. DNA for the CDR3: TGCGCCAGCAGCTTACCACCGACAGGGCTTTCGGGGGGCTACACCTTC.

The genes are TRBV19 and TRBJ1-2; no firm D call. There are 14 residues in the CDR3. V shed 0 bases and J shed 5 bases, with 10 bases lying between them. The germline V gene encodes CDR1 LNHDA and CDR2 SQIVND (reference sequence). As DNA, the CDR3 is TGTGCCAGTAGTATAGATATGACAACTTATGGCTACACCTTC. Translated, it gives CASSIDMTTYGYTF.

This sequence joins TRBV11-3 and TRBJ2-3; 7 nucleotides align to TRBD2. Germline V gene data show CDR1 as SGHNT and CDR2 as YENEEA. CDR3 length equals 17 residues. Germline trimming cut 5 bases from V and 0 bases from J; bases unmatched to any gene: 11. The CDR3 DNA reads TGTGCCAGCAGCCTCGGCGCGGGAGTGGGAAGCACAGATACGCAGTATTTT. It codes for CASSLGAGVGSTDTQYF.

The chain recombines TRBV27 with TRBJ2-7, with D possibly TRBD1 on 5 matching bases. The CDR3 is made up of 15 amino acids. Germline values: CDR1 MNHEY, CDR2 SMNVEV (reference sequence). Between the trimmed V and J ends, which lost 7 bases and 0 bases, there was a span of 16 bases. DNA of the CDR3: TGTGCCAGCACCCTATCTGGAAGGGGCTCCTACGAGCAGTACTTC. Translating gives CASTLSGRGSYEQYF.

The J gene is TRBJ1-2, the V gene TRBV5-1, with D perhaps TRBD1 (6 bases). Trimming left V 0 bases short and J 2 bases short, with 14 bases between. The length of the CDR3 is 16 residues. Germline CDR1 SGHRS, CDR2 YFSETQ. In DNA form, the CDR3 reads TGCGCCAGCAGCTTGGCTTCCGACAGGCCGAACTATGGCTACACCTTC. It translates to CASSLASDRPNYGYTF.

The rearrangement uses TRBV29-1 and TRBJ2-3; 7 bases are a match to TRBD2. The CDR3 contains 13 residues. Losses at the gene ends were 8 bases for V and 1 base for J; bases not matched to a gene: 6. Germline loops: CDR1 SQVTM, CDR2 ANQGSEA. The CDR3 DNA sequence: TGCAGCCCCGGCCTAGCGGGCACAGATACGCAGTATTTT. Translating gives CSPGLAGTDTQYF.

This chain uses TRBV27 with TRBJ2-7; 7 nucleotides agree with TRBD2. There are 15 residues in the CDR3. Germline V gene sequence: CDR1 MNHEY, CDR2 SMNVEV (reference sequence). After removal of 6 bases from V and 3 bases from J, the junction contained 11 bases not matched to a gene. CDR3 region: CASRASGGRLYEQYF. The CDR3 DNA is TGTGCCAGCAGGGCATCAGGCGGGAGACTCTACGAGCAGTACTTC.

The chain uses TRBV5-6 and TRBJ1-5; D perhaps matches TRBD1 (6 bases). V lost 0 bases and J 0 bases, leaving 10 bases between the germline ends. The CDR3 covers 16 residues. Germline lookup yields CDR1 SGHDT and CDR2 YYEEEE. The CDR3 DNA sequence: TGTGCCAGCAGCTTGGGTGGACAGTATAGCAATCAGCCCCAGCATTTT. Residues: CASSLGGQYSNQPQHF.

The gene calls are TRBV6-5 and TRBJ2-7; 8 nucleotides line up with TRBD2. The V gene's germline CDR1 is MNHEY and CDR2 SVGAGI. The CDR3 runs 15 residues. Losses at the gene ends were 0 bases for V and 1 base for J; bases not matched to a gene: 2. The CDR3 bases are TGTGCCAGCAGTTACTCTAGCGGGGTTTCCTACGAGCAGTACTTC. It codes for CASSYSSGVSYEQYF.

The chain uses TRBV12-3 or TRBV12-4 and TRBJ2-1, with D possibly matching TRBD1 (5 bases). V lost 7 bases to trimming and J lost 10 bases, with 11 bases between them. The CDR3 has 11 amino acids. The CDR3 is CASILRGEQFF. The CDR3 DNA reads TGTGCCAGCATCCTAAGGGGAGAGCAGTTCTTC.

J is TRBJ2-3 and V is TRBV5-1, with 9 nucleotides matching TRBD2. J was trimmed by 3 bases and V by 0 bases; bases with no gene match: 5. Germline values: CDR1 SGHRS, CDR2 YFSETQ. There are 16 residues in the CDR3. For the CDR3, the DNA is TGCGCCAGCAGCTTGGTGTTAGCGGGAGAGACAGATACGCAGTATTTT. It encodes CASSLVLAGETDTQYF. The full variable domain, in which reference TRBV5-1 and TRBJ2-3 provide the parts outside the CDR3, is KAGVTQTPRYLIKTRGQQVTLSCSPISGHRSVSWYQQTPGQGLQFLFEYFSETQRNKGNFPGRFSGRQFSNSRSEMNVSTLELGDSALYLCASSLVLAGETDTQYFGPGTRLTVL.